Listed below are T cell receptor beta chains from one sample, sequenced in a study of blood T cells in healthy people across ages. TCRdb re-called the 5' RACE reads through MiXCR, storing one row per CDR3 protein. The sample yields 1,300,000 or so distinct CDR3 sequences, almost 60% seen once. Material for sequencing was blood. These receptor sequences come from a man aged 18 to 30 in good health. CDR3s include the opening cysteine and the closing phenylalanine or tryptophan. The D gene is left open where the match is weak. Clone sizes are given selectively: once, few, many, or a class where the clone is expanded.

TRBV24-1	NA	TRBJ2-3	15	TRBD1	TGTGCCACCAGTGATCTGACAGGGGGAACAGATACGCAGTATTTT	CATSDLTGGTDTQYF
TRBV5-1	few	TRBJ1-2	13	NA	TGCGCCAGCAGCTTGTTCGGGGGGAAGGGCTACACCTTC	CASSLFGGKGYTF
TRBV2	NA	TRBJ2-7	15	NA	TGTGCCAGCAGTCATGGAGGCGCCTCAGGCGACGAGCAGTACTTC	CASSHGGASGDEQYF
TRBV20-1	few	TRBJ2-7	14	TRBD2	TGCAGTGCTAGAGGGCTAGCGGACTCCTACGAGCAGTACTTC	CSARGLADSYEQYF
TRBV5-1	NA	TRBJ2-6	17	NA	TGCGCCAGCAGCTTGGCCGGAGGGGGCGCTGGGGCCAACGTCCTGACTTTC	CASSLAGGGAGANVLTF
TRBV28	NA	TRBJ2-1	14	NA	TGTGCCAGCAGTCTAGCTGGGGACAACAATGAGCAGTTCTTC	CASSLAGDNNEQFF
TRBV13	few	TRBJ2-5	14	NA	TGTGCCAGCAGCTTAAAGACTAGCCAAGAGACCCAGTACTTC	CASSLKTSQETQYF
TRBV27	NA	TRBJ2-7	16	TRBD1	TGTGCCAGCAGTTTATCCGGGACAGGGGTCTCCCACGAGCAGTACTTC	CASSLSGTGVSHEQYF
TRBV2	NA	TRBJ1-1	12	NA	TGTGCCAGCAGTGAAACCGGGACTGAAGCTTTCTTT	CASSETGTEAFF
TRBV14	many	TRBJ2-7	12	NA	TGTGCCAGCAGCCAAGATAACAATGAGCAGTACTTC	CASSQDNNEQYF
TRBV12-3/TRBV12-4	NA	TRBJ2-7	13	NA	TGTGTCAGCAGCCTCCGTGGTACCTACGAGCAGTACTTC	CVSSLRGTYEQYF
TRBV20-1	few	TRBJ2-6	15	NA	TGCAGTGCCCCGGGACGTCTTTCTGGGGCCAACGTCCTGACTTTC	CSAPGRLSGANVLTF
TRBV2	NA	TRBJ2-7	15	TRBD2	TGTGCCAGAACAATCCTAGCGGGAGAGGGTAACGAGCAGTACTTC	CARTILAGEGNEQYF
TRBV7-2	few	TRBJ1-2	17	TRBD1	TGTGCCAGCAGCCCCCCGGGACAGATTTTTCCTAACTATGGCTACACCTTC	CASSPPGQIFPNYGYTF
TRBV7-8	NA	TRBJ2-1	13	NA	TGTGCCTGCTCAGAGGTAGACTACAATGAGCAGTTCTTC	CACSEVDYNEQFF
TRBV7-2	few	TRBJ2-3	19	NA	TGTGCCAGCGCCTATAAAGGATCGGGCAGCCTACCCTCCACAGATACGCAGTATTTT	CASAYKGSGSLPSTDTQYF
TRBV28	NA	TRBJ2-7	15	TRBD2	TGTGCCAGCAGTCCGGGGACTAGCGGGGTCCACGAGCAGTACTTC	CASSPGTSGVHEQYF
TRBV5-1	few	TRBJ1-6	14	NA	TGCGCCAGCAGCTTGGAGTCTACTTCCGGGACCCTCCACTTT	CASSLESTSGTLHF
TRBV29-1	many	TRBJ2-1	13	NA	TGCAGCGTTAATGGGGGCAATCGGGATGAGCAGTTCTTC	CSVNGGNRDEQFF
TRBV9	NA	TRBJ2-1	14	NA	TGTGCCAGCAGCGTAGAAGTAGGATGGAATGAGCAGTTCTTC	CASSVEVGWNEQFF
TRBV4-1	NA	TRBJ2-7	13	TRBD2	TGCGCCAGTAAACCAGCGGGAGTGGAGGAGCAGTACTTC	CASKPAGVEEQYF
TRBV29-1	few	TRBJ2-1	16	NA	TGCAGCGCATTTGACCCAAAAATAAGCTCCTACAATGAGCAGTTCTTC	CSAFDPKISSYNEQFF
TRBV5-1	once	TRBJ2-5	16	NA	TGCGCCAGCAGCTTGGCGGGGCCCGGTTACCAAGAGACCCAGTACTTC	CASSLAGPGYQETQYF
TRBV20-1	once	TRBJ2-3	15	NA	TGCAGTGCTAGAGCGCTCACCGACCCGAGGGATACGCAGTATTTT	CSARALTDPRDTQYF
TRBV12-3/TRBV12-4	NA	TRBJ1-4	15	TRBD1	TGTGCCAGCAGTTTAGGGACAGGGAGGACTGAAAAACTGTTTTTT	CASSLGTGRTEKLFF
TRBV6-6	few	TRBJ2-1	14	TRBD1	TGTGCCAGCAAATCGGGACAGGGGAACAATGAGCAGTTCTTC	CASKSGQGNNEQFF
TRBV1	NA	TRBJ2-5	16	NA	TGCACCAGCAGACACAAAGAGGGCTTTAACGAAGAGACCCAGTACTTC	CTSRHKEGFNEETQYF
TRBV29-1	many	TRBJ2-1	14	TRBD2	TGCAGCGTCGAACTAGCGGGAGGAATTAATGAGCAGTTCTTC	CSVELAGGINEQFF
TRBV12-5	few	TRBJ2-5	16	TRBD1	TGTGCTAGTGGTTTGGTCGGGACAGGGAGCGAGGAGACCCAGTACTTC	CASGLVGTGSEETQYF
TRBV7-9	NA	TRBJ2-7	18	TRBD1	TGTGCCAGCAGCTTAGTGGTTGGTCCCGGGACAGTTGCCCACGAGCAGTACTTC	CASSLVVGPGTVAHEQYF
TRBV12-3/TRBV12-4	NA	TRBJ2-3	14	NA	TGTGCCAGCAGTTTAATCGGGCCCCGGGATACGCAGTATTTT	CASSLIGPRDTQYF
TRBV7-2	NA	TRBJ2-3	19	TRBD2	TGTGCCAGCAGCCAATCTTCCCCGGGACTAGCGGGAGTCATAGATACGCAGTATTTT	CASSQSSPGLAGVIDTQYF
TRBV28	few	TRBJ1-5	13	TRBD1	TGTGCCAGCACCTTGGGACAGGCTCAGCCCCAGCATTTT	CASTLGQAQPQHF
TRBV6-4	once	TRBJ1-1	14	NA	TGTGCCAGCAGTGAGAGAGGTCGGGACACTGAAGCTTTCTTT	CASSERGRDTEAFF
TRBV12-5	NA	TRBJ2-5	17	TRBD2	TGTGCTAGTGGTTTGGCCAGCGGGAGGGTTATCCAAGAGACCCAGTACTTC	CASGLASGRVIQETQYF
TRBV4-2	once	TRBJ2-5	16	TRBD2	TGTGCCAGCAGCCAAGGTTTAGCGGGGGAGCAAGAGACCCAGTACTTC	CASSQGLAGEQETQYF
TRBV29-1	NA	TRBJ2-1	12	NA	TGCAGCGGGAACCGGGGAGGCAATGAGCAGTTCTTC	CSGNRGGNEQFF
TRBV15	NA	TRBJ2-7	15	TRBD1	TGTGCCACCAGCAGAGACGGGACAGGGATCCACGAGCAGTACTTC	CATSRDGTGIHEQYF
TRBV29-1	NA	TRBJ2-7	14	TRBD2	TGCAGCATCTCCCCTGGGGGGGTTGGGTACGAGCAGTACTTC	CSISPGGVGYEQYF
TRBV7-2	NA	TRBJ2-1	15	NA	TGTGCCAGCCACCTGGGTAGCGGCTACCGGAATGAGCAGTTCTTC	CASHLGSGYRNEQFF
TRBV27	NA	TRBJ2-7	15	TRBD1	TGTGCCAGCAGTTTAACCCGCGGGACAGGGAACGAGCAGTACTTC	CASSLTRGTGNEQYF
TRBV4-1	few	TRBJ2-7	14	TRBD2	TGCGCCAGCAGCCACCCCGGGACTAGGGGCGAGCAGTACTTC	CASSHPGTRGEQYF
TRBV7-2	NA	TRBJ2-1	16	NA	TGTGCCAGCAGCCCGACGGGATTGGGATCCTACAATGAGCAGTTCTTC	CASSPTGLGSYNEQFF